The 17 T cell receptor beta chains listed next were all sequenced from one sample in a study of tumor-infiltrating lymphocytes in localized non-small cell lung cancer. The table came from immunoSEQ multiplex PCR; TCRdb's copy has only in-frame clones and leaves some out. This table has roughly 14,000 clones, roughly 82% appearing once. The sequenced material came from lung tumor tissue. Receptors originate from a human donor with non-small cell lung cancer.

The chain is built from TRBV5-1 and TRBJ1-4; D not resolved. V gave up 3 bases and J gave up 7 bases, with 13 bases separating them. Per germline, CDR1 SGHRS and CDR2 YFSETQ. This CDR3 comprises 14 residues. CDR3 sequence (DNA): TGCGCCAGCAGCTCCCGGGAGGGAGGTGAAAAACTGTTTTTT. As protein: CASSSREGGEKLFF.

The chain combines TRBV10-2 with TRBJ1-5; D unresolved. V dropped 3 bases and J dropped 6 bases, with 9 bases sitting between them. Germline V CDR1 and CDR2: WSHSY, SAAADI. The CDR3 covers 13 residues. The CDR3 DNA is TGCGCCAGCAGTGAAAGGACTTTTCAGCCCCAGCATTTT. This gives the protein CASSERTFQPQHF.

This clone was seen a single time. This chain links TRBV27 with TRBJ2-5; 7 bases align to TRBD1. In germline, CDR1 is MNHEY, CDR2 SMNVEV (reference sequence). The CDR3 has 13 residues. With V trimmed by 0 bases and J by 7 bases, 2 bases remained unmatched. CDR3 region: CASSLSGGGTQYF. Written as DNA, the CDR3 is TGTGCCAGCAGTTTATCAGGGGGCGGGACCCAGTACTTC.

The chain joins TRBV18 to TRBJ2-4; D not certain. This CDR3 comprises 16 residues. Germline lookup yields CDR1 KGHSH and CDR2 LQKENI. Trimming shortened V by 0 bases and J by 8 bases, and 17 bases separated the two germline ends. CDR3 residues: CASSPPGYSGKDIQYF. In nucleotides, the CDR3 is TGTGCCAGCTCACCACCGGGGTACTCGGGTAAGGACATTCAGTACTTC.

This chain joins TRBV27 and TRBJ2-5; D ambiguous. Per the germline V gene, CDR1 is MNHEY and CDR2 is SMNVEV (reference sequence). The CDR3 runs to 11 residues. V was cut by 7 bases and J by 4 bases, with 7 bases left in between. The CDR3 is CASKSRETQYF. In DNA, the CDR3 is TGTGCCAGCAAAAGTAGAGAGACCCAGTACTTC.

This chain uses TRBV4-1 with TRBJ1-5; tentatively, D is TRBD1 (6 bases). The germline CDR1 and CDR2 sequences are MGHRA and YSYEKL. V shed 4 bases and J shed 1 base, with 23 bases lying between them. CDR3 length: 19 amino acids. Written as DNA, the CDR3 is TGCGCCAGCAGCCCCGGTTTAAGGCAGGGGAGTTTGAGCAATCAGCCCCAGCATTTT. Protein sequence: CASSPGLRQGSLSNQPQHF.

The sample holds one count of this clone. This sequence joins TRBV7-9 and TRBJ2-3; D possibly corresponds to TRBD2 (7 bases). V lost 7 bases, J lost 0 bases, and 20 bases lay in between. The CDR3 has 17 amino acids. Germline CDR1 SEHNR, CDR2 FQNEAQ (reference sequence). CDR3 nucleotide sequence: TGTGCCAGCACCCTTTACGGCGGGGGCTCTAGCACAGATACGCAGTATTTT. Amino acid sequence: CASTLYGGGSSTDTQYF.

This clone showed up just once. The chain uses TRBV6-1 and TRBJ2-7; D ambiguous. Germline lookup yields CDR1 MNHNS and CDR2 SASEGT. The CDR3 covers 12 residues. V was trimmed by 8 bases and J by 5 bases, leaving 13 bases between them. The CDR3 DNA sequence: TGTGCCAGCCGGGTCCGGGCCCACGAGCAGTACTTC. Protein product: CASRVRAHEQYF.

The J gene is TRBJ1-4, the V gene TRBV6-5; TRBD1 might be the D (5 bases). Germline CDR1 MNHEY, CDR2 SVGAGI. V lost 0 bases to trimming and J lost 8 bases, with 16 bases between them. CDR3 length: 16 residues. Here the CDR3 reads CASSYSGPAKAEKLFF. The DNA for the CDR3 is TGTGCCAGCAGTTACTCGGGACCAGCCAAGGCGGAAAAACTGTTTTTT.

The genes are TRBV5-6 and TRBJ2-3; maybe TRBD1 (5 bases). CDR3 length: 16 residues. Germline-derived CDR1 and CDR2 are SGHDT and YYEEEE. V was clipped by 0 bases and J by 3 bases, with 14 bases between them. The CDR3 nucleotides are TGTGCCAGCAGCTTGGGTGTGCAGGGTGTTACAGATACGCAGTATTTT. This gives the protein CASSLGVQGVTDTQYF.

This chain connects TRBV30 to TRBJ2-7, with unresolved D. The V and J ends lost 4 bases and 2 bases respectively, with 9 bases between them. The CDR3 consists of 12 residues. Germline lookup yields CDR1 GTSNPN and CDR2 SVGIG (reference sequence). CDR3 in DNA: TGTGCCTGGACCCTTCTGCCCTACGAGCAGTACTTC. It specifies CAWTLLPYEQYF.

The chain couples TRBV7-2 to TRBJ2-5; D remains unclear. V lost 5 bases, J lost 5 bases, and 27 bases lay in between. Germline V lookup: CDR1 SGHTA, CDR2 FQGNSA. The CDR3 covers 18 residues. In nucleotides, the CDR3 is TGTGCCAGCAGCCCGCAATGGTCTGGCGGCCCAGAGAAGGAGACCCAGTACTTC. Translation gives CASSPQWSGGPEKETQYF.

V gene TRBV5-1 combines with J gene TRBJ1-1; no clear D gene. Trimming took off 0 bases at V and 4 bases at J, with 10 bases between the two ends. The CDR3 extends over 14 amino acids. CDR1 is SGHRS and CDR2 is YFSETQ in the germline V gene. The CDR3 DNA reads TGCGCCAGCAGCTTGGATGCCCTGGGCACTGAAGCTTTCTTT. Residues: CASSLDALGTEAFF.

The V call is TRBV7-3, the J call TRBJ2-2, with a possible D match to TRBD1 (6 bases). The CDR3 consists of 15 residues. Germline values: CDR1 SGHTA, CDR2 FQGTGA. V was clipped by 0 bases and J by 5 bases, with 10 bases between them. The CDR3: CASSLTAQGTGELFF. CDR3 DNA sequence: TGTGCCAGCAGCTTAACGGCACAGGGAACCGGGGAGCTGTTTTTT.

This chain joins TRBV6-4 and TRBJ1-5; D gene ambiguous. Trimming pared 3 bases from V and 6 bases from J, leaving 15 bases between. The CDR3 runs 15 residues. Germline-derived CDR1 and CDR2 are MRHNA and SNTAGT. The CDR3 coding sequence is TGTGCCAGCAGTGAAACCCTCACAGCGGGTCAGCCCCAGCATTTT. As protein: CASSETLTAGQPQHF.

The genes are TRBV5-4 and TRBJ2-3; 9 bases map to TRBD1. CDR3 length equals 14 residues. Losses at the gene ends were 2 bases for V and 3 bases for J; bases not matched to a gene: 1. Germline V gene sequence: CDR1 SGHNT, CDR2 YYREEE (reference sequence). CDR3 sequence reads: CASSLQGATDTQYF. In DNA, the CDR3 is TGTGCCAGCAGCTTACAGGGGGCTACAGATACGCAGTATTTT.

This clone has only a few counts. The V gene is TRBV5-1, the J gene TRBJ1-1, with 9 bases identical to TRBD1. V dropped 3 bases and J dropped 4; count of bases not matched to a gene: 7. The CDR3 extends over 15 amino acids. CDR1 is SGHRS and CDR2 is YFSETQ in the germline V gene. CDR3 sequence (DNA): TGCGCCAGCAGCTCAGCGGGACAGGGTTTCACTGAAGCTTTCTTT. It codes for CASSSAGQGFTEAFF.